Each of the 13 T cell receptor beta chains below was sequenced from the same sample in a study of OX40 agonist ivuxolimab in advanced cancers. Produced via immunoSEQ multiplex PCR; TCRdb's table is partial and in-frame only. This table holds over 75,000 clones, about 90% found once. Sample: CD4+ or CD8+ T cells sorted from blood, taken in a trial of the OX40 agonist ivuxolimab. Receptor source: an adult with an advanced solid tumor such as melanoma, head and neck, liver or kidney cancer.

The chain has TRBV19 and TRBJ2-3; no firm D call. The V end lost 0 bases, the J end lost 5 bases, and 9 bases lay between the germline ends. The germline V gene has CDR1 LNHDA and CDR2 SQIVND (reference sequence). The CDR3 is made up of 14 amino acids. The CDR3 nucleotides read TGTGCCAGTAGTATAGAGAGATGGGGAGATACGCAGTATTTT. It specifies CASSIERWGDTQYF. The full variable domain, with the rest looked up from reference TRBV19 and TRBJ2-3, is DGGITQSPKYLFRKEGQNVTLSCEQNLNHDAMYWYRQDPGQGLRLIYYSQIVNDFQKGDIAEGYSVSREKKESFPLTVTSAQKNPTAFYLCASSIERWGDTQYFGPGTRLTVL.

The chain couples TRBV27 to TRBJ1-1, with 10 bases that match TRBD1. The germline gives CDR1 MNHEY, CDR2 SMNVEV (reference sequence). V dropped 6 bases and J dropped 4; count of bases not matched to a gene: 8. This CDR3 region has 15 residues. The CDR3 bases are TGTGCCAGCAGCCCCGGGACAGGGGAATTCACTGAAGCTTTCTTT. Protein sequence: CASSPGTGEFTEAFF.

This clone was found a few times. The V gene is TRBV19, the J gene TRBJ2-7, with a possible D match to TRBD1 (6 bases). The V gene lost 5 bases and the J gene lost 3 bases, with 14 bases spanning the gap. The CDR3 is made up of 14 amino acids. Germline CDR1 reads LNHDA; CDR2 reads SQIVND (reference sequence). The CDR3 loop is CASSYTLDSYEQYF. CDR3 DNA sequence: TGTGCCAGTAGTTATACCCTGGACAGCTACGAGCAGTACTTC.

As DNA, the CDR3 is TGTGCCAGCAGCTTAGCGCCTGGCGGGACCTACGAGCAGTACTTC. Its translation: CASSLAPGGTYEQYF. The chain combines TRBV13 with TRBJ2-7; D might be TRBD2 (6 bases). The length of the CDR3 is 15 residues. V lost 1 base and J lost 2, with 12 bases in between. In germline, CDR1 is PRHDT, CDR2 FYEKMQ (reference sequence).

The V gene is TRBV5-1, the J gene TRBJ1-3; unclear D gene. Germline V CDR1 and CDR2: SGHRS, YFSETQ. The CDR3 runs to 16 residues. Trimming removed 4 bases from V and 0 bases from J, with 14 bases in between. CDR3 protein: CASSVAALSSGNTIYF. The CDR3, as DNA: TGCGCCAGCAGCGTGGCGGCTCTAAGCTCTGGAAACACCATATATTTT. Together with reference TRBV5-1 and TRBJ1-3, the CDR3 gives the full variable domain: KAGVTQTPRYLIKTRGQQVTLSCSPISGHRSVSWYQQTPGQGLQFLFEYFSETQRNKGNFPGRFSGRQFSNSRSEMNVSTLELGDSALYLCASSVAALSSGNTIYFGEGSWLTVV.

The chain joins TRBV11-3 to TRBJ1-4; unclear D gene. V gave up 3 bases and J gave up 11 bases, with 10 bases separating them. This CDR3 comprises 12 residues. The germline V gene encodes CDR1 SGHNT and CDR2 YENEEA. The CDR3 sequence is CASSFGDGKLFF. The CDR3 DNA sequence: TGTGCCAGCAGCTTCGGGGATGGCAAACTGTTTTTT.

The gene calls are TRBV11-3 and TRBJ2-7; either TRBD1 or TRBD2 may fit D (5 bases each). The germline gives CDR1 SGHNT, CDR2 YENEEA. Trimming took off 1 base at V and 4 bases at J, with 11 bases between the two ends. This CDR3 is 14 amino acids long. The CDR3 loop is CASSLAGPHYEQYF. The CDR3 DNA sequence: TGTGCCAGCAGCTTAGCGGGACCTCATTACGAGCAGTACTTC.

The genes are TRBV27 and TRBJ2-5; the D is unclear. Germline assignment: CDR1 MNHEY and CDR2 SMNVEV (reference sequence). V dropped 2 bases and J dropped 0 bases, with 7 bases sitting between them. This CDR3 spans 14 amino acids. The DNA for the CDR3 is TGTGCCAGCAGTTTAACTTTTTACCAAGAGACCCAGTACTTC. Translated: CASSLTFYQETQYF.

The V call is TRBV29-1, the J call TRBJ1-4, with unresolved D. This CDR3 region has 12 residues. V lost 5 bases and J 7 bases, leaving 11 bases between the germline ends. Germline CDR1 is SQVTM and CDR2 is ANQGSEA. The DNA for the CDR3 is TGCAGCGTTCAGGACGGGCCTGAAAAACTGTTTTTT. It codes for CSVQDGPEKLFF.

This clone showed up just once. The V call is TRBV30, the J call TRBJ1-1, with D uncertain. CDR3 length: 11 amino acids. Trimming removed 3 bases at V and 10 bases at J, with 12 bases between. Germline loops: CDR1 GTSNPN, CDR2 SVGIG (reference sequence). The CDR3 nucleotides read TGTGCCTGGAGCATACCCCTGCCAGCTTTCTTT. Translated, it gives CAWSIPLPAFF. The full variable domain, its missing parts supplied by reference TRBV30 and TRBJ1-1, is SQTIHQWPATLVQPVGSPLSLECTVEGTSNPNLYWYRQAAGRGLQLLFYSVGIGQISSEVPQNLSASRPQDRQFILSSKKLLLSDSGFYLCAWSIPLPAFFGQGTRLTVV.

V and J are TRBV4-1 and TRBJ2-5; 9 positions match TRBD2. The end of the DNA fits TRBJ2-7 better, so the J call may be wrong. Per germline, CDR1 MGHRA and CDR2 YSYEKL. This CDR3 has 14 amino acids. The CDR3 region is CASSQSSGTYEQYF. In DNA form, the CDR3 reads TGCGCCAGCAGCCAGTCTAGCGGGACCTACGAGCAGTACTTC.

The chain employs TRBV29-1 and TRBJ2-1, with 7 bases aligning to TRBD1. CDR1 and CDR2 (germline): SQVTM, ANQGSEA. The CDR3 sequence is 13 residues long. V lost 6 bases to trimming and J lost 5 bases; unmatched junction nucleotides: 7. CDR3 sequence (DNA): TGCAGCGTAGACCACGACAGGGACAATGAGCAGTTCTTC. Translating gives CSVDHDRDNEQFF.

The chain uses TRBV11-2 and TRBJ2-7, with 11 bases fitting TRBD2. The trim removed 1 base at V and 3 bases at J, leaving 2 bases unmatched. CDR3 length: 15 amino acids. CDR1 SGHAT and CDR2 FQNNGV come from the germline V gene. The CDR3 region is CASSLAGTSGYEQYF. CDR3 nucleotide sequence: TGTGCCAGCAGCTTAGCAGGGACTAGCGGCTACGAGCAGTACTTC.